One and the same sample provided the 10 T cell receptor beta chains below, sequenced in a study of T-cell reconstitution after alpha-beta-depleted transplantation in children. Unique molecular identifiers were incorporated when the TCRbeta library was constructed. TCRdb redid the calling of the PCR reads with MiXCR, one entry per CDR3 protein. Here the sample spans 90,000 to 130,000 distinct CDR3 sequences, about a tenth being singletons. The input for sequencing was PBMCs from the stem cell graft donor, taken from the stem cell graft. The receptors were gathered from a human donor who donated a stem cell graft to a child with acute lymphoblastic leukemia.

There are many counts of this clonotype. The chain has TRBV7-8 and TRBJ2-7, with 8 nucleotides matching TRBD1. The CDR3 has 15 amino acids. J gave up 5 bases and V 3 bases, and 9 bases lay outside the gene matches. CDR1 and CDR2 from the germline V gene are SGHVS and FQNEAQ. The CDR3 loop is CASSFLRQGAHEQYF. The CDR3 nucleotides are TGTGCCAGCAGCTTTTTGCGCCAGGGGGCCCACGAGCAGTACTTC.

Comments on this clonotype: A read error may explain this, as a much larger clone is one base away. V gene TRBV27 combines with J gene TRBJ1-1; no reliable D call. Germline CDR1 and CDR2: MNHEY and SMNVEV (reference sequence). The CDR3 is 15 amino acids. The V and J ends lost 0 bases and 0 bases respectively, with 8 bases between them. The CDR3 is CASSLSRRLNTEAFF. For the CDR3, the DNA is TGTGCCAGCAGTTTATCGAGACGGCTGAACACTGAAGCTTTCTTT.

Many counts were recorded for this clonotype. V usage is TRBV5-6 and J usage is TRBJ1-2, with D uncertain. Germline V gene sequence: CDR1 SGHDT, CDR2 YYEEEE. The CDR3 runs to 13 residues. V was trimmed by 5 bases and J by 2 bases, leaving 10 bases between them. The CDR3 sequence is CASRPPLNYGYTF. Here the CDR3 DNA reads TGTGCCAGCAGACCTCCCCTCAACTATGGCTACACCTTC.

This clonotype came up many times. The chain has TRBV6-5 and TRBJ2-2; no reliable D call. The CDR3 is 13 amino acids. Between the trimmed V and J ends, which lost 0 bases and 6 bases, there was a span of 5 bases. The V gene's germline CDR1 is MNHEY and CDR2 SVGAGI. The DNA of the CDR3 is TGTGCCAGCAGTTACTCTCGATCCGGGGAGCTGTTTTTT. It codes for CASSYSRSGELFF.

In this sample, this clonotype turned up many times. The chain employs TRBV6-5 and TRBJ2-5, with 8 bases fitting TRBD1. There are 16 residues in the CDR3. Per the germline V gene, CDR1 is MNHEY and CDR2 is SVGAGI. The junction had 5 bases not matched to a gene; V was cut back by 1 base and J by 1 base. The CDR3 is CASSYFMDRAQETQYF. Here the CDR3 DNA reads TGTGCCAGCAGTTACTTCATGGACAGGGCCCAAGAGACCCAGTACTTC.

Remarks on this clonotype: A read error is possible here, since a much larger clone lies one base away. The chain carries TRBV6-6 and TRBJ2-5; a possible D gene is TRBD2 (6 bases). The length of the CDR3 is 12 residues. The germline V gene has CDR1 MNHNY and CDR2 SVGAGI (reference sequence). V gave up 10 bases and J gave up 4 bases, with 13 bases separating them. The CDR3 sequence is CAIQSGGETQYF. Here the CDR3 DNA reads TGTGCCATCCAATCCGGGGGAGAGACCCAGTACTTC.

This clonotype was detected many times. The CDR3 region has the DNA TGTGCCAGCAGCCAGGACAGGGGCGGTAGTGAAAAACTGTTTTTT. Protein sequence: CASSQDRGGSEKLFF. This chain links TRBV11-2 with TRBJ1-4; TRBD1 agrees at 9 bases. The germline V gene encodes CDR1 SGHAT and CDR2 FQNNGV. The length of the CDR3 is 15 residues. V was pared by 5 bases and J by 7 bases, with 8 bases of the junction left unmatched.

The CDR3 region has the DNA TGTGCCAGCAGCCGAGCAAGGGGGTTTCACAGCGAAGAGGTTAATTCACCCCTCCACTTT. As protein: CASSRARGFHSEEVNSPLHF. The V gene is TRBV14, the J gene TRBJ1-6; possibly TRBD1 for D (6 bases). Germline V gene data show CDR1 as SGHDN and CDR2 as FVKESK. V shed 4 bases and J shed 6 bases, with 28 bases lying between them. The CDR3 is 20 residues long.

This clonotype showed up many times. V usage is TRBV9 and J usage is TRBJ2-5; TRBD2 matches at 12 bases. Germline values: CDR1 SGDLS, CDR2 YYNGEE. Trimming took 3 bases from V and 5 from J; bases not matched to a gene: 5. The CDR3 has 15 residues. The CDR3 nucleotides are TGTGCCAGCAGCGCTAGCGGGAGGGCCTCCGAGACCCAGTACTTC. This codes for CASSASGRASETQYF. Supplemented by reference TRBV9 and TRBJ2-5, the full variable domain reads DSGVTQTPKHLITATGQRVTLRCSPRSGDLSVYWYQQSLDQGLQFLIQYYNGEERAKGNILERFSAQQFPDLHSELNLSSLELGDSALYFCASSASGRASETQYFGPGTRLLVL.

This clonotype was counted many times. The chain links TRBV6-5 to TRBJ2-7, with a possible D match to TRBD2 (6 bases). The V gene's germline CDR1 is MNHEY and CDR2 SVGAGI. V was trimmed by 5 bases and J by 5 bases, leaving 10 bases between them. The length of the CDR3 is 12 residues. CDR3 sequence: CASSRRADEQYF. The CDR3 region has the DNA TGTGCCAGCAGTCGGAGGGCCGACGAGCAGTACTTC.